The 6 T cell receptor beta chains reported below all come from one sample, sequenced in a study of cytomegalovirus exposure and HLA in healthy donors. The PCR made use of 60 Vbeta and 13 Jbeta primers. The protocol was immunoSEQ multiplex PCR, while the TCRdb copy is restricted to in-frame clones and leaves out a portion. This sample has about 73,000 clones, with less than 80% found just once. Sequencing was carried out using PBMCs. The receptors stem from a woman between 45 and 60 years old in good health and CMV-seropositive.

Concerning this clone: No DNA is shown, since the ends of the CDR3 on it are uncertain; the CDR3 is the one TCRdb lists. The chain carries TRBV5-1 and TRBJ2-7; no check of the table's D call, TRBD2, against the DNA was made. Looked up from germline, CDR1 is SGHRS and CDR2 is YFSETQ. The CDR3 contains 13 residues when both ends are counted. The CDR3 region is CSPVVYVCYEQYF.

The rearrangement links TRBV7-2 to TRBJ2-7, with 9 bases aligning to TRBD2. Germline CDR1 and CDR2: SGHTA and FQGNSA. Trimming at V came to 1 base and at J to 4 bases, leaving 5 bases not matched to a gene. The CDR3 consists of 15 residues. The CDR3 loop is CASSLGAGGGYEQYV. The CDR3, as DNA: TGTGCCAGCAGCTTAGGAGCGGGGGGTGGTTACGAGCAGTACGTC.

The genes are TRBV6-1 and TRBJ1-1, with TRBD1 matching over 11 bases. This CDR3 spans 15 amino acids. Trimming cost V 1 base and J 7 bases; bases outside gene matches: 5. Germline V gene data show CDR1 as MNHNS and CDR2 as SASEGT. The CDR3 DNA follows: TGTGCCAGCAGTGAAGTTGGGACAGGGGGTTATGAAGCTTTCTTT. As protein: CASSEVGTGGYEAFF.

The chain has TRBV30 and TRBJ1-2; possible D gene TRBD1, 5 bases. The germline V gene encodes CDR1 GTSNPN and CDR2 SVGIG (reference sequence). This CDR3 has 14 amino acids. Trimming took off 3 bases at V and 0 bases at J, with 11 bases between the two ends. As DNA, the CDR3 is TGTGCCTGGAGATCCCCAGGGTCTAACTATGGCTACACCTTC. Translating it yields CAWRSPGSNYGYTF.

This clone was picked up a small number of times. This chain connects TRBV9 to TRBJ2-3; 8 bases fit TRBD1. The CDR3 spans 20 residues. J was trimmed by 0 bases and V by 2 bases; bases with no gene match: 17. CDR1 and CDR2 (germline): SGDLS, YYNGEE. The CDR3 DNA reads as TGTGCCAGCAGCGTCCGTGGGTTAGGACAGGGTGAATCTAGCACAGATACGCAGTATTTT. Translated, it gives CASSVRGLGQGESSTDTQYF. The full variable domain, in which reference TRBV9 and TRBJ2-3 provide the parts outside the CDR3, is DSGVTQTPKHLITATGQRVTLRCSPRSGDLSVYWYQQSLDQGLQFLIQYYNGEERAKGNILERFSAQQFPDLHSELNLSSLELGDSALYFCASSVRGLGQGESSTDTQYFGPGTRLTVL.

The CDR3 spells CASSPDRLYEGGNTIYF. DNA for the CDR3: TGTGCCAGCAGTCCGGACAGGCTTTACGAGGGTGGAAACACCATATATTTT. The chain employs TRBV27 and TRBJ1-3; the match to TRBD1 covers 7 bases. Germline CDR1 is MNHEY and CDR2 is SMNVEV (reference sequence). The length of the CDR3 is 17 residues. The J segment lost 3 bases and the V segment lost 5 bases, leaving 13 bases of the junction unmatched.